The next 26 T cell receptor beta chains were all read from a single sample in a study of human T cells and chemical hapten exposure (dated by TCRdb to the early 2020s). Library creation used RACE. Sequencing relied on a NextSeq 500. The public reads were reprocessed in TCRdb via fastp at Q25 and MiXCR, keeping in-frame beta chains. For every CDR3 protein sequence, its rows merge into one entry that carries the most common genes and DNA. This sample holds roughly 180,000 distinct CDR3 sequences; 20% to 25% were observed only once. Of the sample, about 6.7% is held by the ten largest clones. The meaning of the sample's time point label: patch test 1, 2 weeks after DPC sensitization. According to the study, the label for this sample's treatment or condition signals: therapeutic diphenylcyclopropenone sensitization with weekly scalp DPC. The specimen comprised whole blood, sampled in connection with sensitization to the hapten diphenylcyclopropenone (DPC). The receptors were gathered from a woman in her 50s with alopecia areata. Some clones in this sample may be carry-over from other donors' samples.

CDR3: CSARQRGLAGLSSYNEQFF. In nucleotides, the CDR3 is TGCAGTGCTAGGCAGCGGGGACTAGCGGGACTTAGCTCCTACAATGAGCAGTTCTTC. The chain couples TRBV20-1 to TRBJ2-1; TRBD2 matches 13 bases. The length of the CDR3 is 19 residues. Germline-derived CDR1 and CDR2 are DFQATT and SNEGSKA (reference sequence). Trimming removed 3 bases from V and 0 bases from J; junction bases left unmatched: 11.

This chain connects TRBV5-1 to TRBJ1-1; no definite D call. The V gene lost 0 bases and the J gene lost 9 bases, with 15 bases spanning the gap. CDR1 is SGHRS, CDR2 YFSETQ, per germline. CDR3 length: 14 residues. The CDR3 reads CASSLEVSGRKAFF. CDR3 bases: TGCGCCAGCAGCTTGGAAGTGTCGGGGAGGAAAGCTTTCTTT.

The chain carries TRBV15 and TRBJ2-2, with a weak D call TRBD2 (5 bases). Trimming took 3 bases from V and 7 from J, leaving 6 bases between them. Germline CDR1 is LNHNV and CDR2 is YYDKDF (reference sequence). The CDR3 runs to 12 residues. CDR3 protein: CATSRRDGELFF. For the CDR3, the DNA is TGTGCCACCAGCAGGAGGGACGGGGAGCTGTTTTTT.

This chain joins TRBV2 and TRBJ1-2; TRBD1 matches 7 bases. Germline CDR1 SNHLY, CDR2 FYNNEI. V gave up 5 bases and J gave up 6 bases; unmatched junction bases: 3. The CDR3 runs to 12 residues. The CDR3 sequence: CASSRTGHGYTF. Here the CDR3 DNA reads TGTGCCAGCAGTAGGACAGGTCATGGCTACACCTTC. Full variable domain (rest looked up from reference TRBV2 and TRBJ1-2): EPEVTQTPSHQVTQMGQEVILRCVPISNHLYFYWYRQILGQKVEFLVSFYNNEISEKSEIFDDQFSVERPDGSNFTLKIRSTKLEDSAMYFCASSRTGHGYTFGSGTRLTVV.

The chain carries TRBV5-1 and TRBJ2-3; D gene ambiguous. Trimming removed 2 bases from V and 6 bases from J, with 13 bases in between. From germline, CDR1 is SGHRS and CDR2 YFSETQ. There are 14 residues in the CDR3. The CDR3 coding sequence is TGCGCCAGCAGCTTAAGGACCCCGGAGGATACGCAGTATTTT. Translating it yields CASSLRTPEDTQYF.

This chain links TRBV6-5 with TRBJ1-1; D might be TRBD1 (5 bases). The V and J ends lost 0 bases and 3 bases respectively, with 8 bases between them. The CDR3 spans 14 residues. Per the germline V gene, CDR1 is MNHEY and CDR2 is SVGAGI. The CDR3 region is CASSYSGGYTEAFF. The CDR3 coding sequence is TGTGCCAGCAGTTACTCCGGGGGATACACTGAAGCTTTCTTT.

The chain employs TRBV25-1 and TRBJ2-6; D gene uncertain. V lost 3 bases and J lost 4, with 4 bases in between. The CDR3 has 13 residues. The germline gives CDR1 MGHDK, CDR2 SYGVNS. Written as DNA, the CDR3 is TGTGCCAGCAGTGATGGGGGGGCCAACGTCCTGACTTTC. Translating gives CASSDGGANVLTF.

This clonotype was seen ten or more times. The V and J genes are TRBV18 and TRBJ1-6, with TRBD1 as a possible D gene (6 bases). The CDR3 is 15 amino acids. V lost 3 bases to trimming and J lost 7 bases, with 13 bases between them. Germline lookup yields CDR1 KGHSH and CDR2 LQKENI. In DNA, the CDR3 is TGTGCCAGCTCACCTGCAGGGGCAGGGAATTCACCCCTCCACTTT. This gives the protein CASSPAGAGNSPLHF. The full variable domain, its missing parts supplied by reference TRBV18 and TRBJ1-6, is NAGVMQNPRHLVRRRGQEARLRCSPMKGHSHVYWYRQLPEEGLKFMVYLQKENIIDESGMPKERFSAEFPKEGPSILRIQQVVRGDSAAYFCASSPAGAGNSPLHFGNGTRLTVT.

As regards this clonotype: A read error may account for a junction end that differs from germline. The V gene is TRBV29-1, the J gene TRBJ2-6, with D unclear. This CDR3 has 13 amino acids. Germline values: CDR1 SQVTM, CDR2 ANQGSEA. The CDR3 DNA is TGCAGCGTTAAAGACTCTGGGGCCAACGTCCTGACTTTC. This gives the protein CSVKDSGANVLTF. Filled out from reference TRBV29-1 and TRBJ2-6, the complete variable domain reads SAVISQKPSRDICQRGTSLTIQCQVDSQVTMMFWYRQQPGQSLTLIATANQGSEATYESGFVIDKFPISRPNLTFSTLTVSNMSPEDSSIYLCSVKDSGANVLTFGAGSRLTVL.

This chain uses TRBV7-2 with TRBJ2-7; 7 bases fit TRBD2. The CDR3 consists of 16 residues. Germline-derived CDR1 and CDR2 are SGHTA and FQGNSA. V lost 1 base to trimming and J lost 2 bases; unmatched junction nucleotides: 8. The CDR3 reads CASSLVGGFPPYEQYF. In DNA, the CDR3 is TGTGCCAGCAGCTTAGTCGGGGGGTTTCCTCCCTACGAGCAGTACTTC.

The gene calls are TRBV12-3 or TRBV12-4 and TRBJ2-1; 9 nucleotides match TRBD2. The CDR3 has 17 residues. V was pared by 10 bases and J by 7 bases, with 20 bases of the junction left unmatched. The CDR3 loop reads CATQKESPGLALNEQFF. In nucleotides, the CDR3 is TGTGCCACCCAAAAGGAGTCGCCCGGACTAGCGTTAAATGAGCAGTTCTTC.

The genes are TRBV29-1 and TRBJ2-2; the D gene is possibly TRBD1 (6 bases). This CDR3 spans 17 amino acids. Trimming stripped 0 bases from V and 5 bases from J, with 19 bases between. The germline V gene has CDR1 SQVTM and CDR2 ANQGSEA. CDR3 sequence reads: CSVEDRDTPLGTGELFF. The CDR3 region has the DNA TGCAGCGTTGAAGATAGGGACACCCCGTTGGGTACCGGGGAGCTGTTTTTT.

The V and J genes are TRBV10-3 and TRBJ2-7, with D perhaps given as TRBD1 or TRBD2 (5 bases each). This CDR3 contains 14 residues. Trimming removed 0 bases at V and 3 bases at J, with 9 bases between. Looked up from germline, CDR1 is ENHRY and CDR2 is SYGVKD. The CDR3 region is CAISESGELYEQYF. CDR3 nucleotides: TGTGCCATCAGTGAGTCGGGGGAACTCTACGAGCAGTACTTC.

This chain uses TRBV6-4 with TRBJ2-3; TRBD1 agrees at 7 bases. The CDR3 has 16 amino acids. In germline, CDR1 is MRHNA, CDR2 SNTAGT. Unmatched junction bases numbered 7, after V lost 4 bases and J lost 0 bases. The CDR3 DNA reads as TGTGCCAGCAGTGTCCACAGGGGACAAAGCACAGATACGCAGTATTTT. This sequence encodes CASSVHRGQSTDTQYF.

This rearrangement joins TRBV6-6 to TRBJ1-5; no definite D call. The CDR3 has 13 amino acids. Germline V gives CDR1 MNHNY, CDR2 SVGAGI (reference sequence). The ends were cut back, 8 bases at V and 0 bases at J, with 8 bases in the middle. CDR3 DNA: TGTGCCAGCGGGATTATTAGCAATCAGCCCCAGCATTTT. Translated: CASGIISNQPQHF.

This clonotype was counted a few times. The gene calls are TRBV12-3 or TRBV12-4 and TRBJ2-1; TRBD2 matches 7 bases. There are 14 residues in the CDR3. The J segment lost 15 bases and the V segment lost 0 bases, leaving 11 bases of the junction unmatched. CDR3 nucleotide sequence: TGTGCCAGCAGTTTAGCAGTAGGGACTACCAATTGGTTCTTC. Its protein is CASSLAVGTTNWFF.

The CDR3 is CASSSPRGTGNNEQFF. CDR3 coding DNA: TGTGCCAGCAGCTCCCCCCGCGGGACAGGGAACAATGAGCAGTTCTTC. V gene TRBV7-9 combines with J gene TRBJ2-1; 9 bases are a match to TRBD1. J lost 5 bases, V lost 4 bases, and 9 bases had no gene match. CDR1 and CDR2 (germline): SEHNR, FQNEAQ (reference sequence). The CDR3 runs to 16 residues.

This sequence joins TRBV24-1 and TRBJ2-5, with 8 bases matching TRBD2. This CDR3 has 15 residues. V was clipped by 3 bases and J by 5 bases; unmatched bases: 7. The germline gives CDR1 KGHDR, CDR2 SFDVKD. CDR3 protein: CATSDTQREYETQYF. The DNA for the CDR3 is TGTGCCACCAGTGATACCCAGCGGGAGTATGAGACCCAGTACTTC.

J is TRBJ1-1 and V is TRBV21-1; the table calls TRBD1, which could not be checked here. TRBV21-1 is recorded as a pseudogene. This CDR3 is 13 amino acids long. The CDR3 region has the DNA TGTGCCAGCAGCAAACTTGGAGGGGGTGAAGCTTTCTTT. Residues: CASSKLGGGEAFF.

The CDR3 coding sequence is TGTGCCATCTCCGGGACAGGGGGCTTCATGGCTTTCTTT. Its protein product is CAISGTGGFMAFF. The chain combines TRBV6-1 with TRBJ1-1, with 12 bases fitting TRBD1. Looked up from germline, CDR1 is MNHNS and CDR2 is SASEGT. The CDR3 covers 13 residues. The V and J ends lost 10 bases and 11 bases, in that order; junction bases with no gene match: 11.

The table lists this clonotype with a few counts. CDR3 residues: CSARWTTDDTQYF. In nucleotides, the CDR3 is TGCAGTGCTAGGTGGACTACCGACGATACGCAGTATTTT. This chain connects TRBV20-1 to TRBJ2-3; D is perhaps TRBD2 (6 bases). Germline values: CDR1 DFQATT, CDR2 SNEGSKA (reference sequence). The CDR3 extends over 13 amino acids. Trimming left V 3 bases short and J 6 bases short, with 13 bases between.

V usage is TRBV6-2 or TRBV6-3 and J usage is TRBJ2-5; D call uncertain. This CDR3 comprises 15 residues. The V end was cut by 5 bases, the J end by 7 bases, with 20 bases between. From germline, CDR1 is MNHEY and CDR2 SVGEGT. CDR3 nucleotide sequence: TGTGCCAGCAGTCCGACGGCGATTAATATACGGACCCAGTACTTC. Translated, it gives CASSPTAINIRTQYF.

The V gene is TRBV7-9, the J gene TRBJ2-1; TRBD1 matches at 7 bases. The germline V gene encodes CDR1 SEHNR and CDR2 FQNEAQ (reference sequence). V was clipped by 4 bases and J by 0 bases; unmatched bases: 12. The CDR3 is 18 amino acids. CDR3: CASSSPRQGQSSYNEQFF. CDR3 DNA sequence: TGTGCCAGCAGCTCCCCCCGACAGGGTCAGAGCTCCTACAATGAGCAGTTCTTC.

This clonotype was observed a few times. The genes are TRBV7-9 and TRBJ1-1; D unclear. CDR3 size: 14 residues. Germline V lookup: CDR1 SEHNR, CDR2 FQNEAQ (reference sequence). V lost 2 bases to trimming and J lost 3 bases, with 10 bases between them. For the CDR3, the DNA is TGTGCCAGCAGCTTATTTGGGGAGGACACTGAAGCTTTCTTT. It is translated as CASSLFGEDTEAFF.

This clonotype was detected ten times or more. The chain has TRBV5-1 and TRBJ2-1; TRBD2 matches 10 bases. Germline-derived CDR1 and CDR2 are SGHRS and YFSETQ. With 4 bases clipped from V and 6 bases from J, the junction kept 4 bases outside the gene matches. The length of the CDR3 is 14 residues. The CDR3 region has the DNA TGCGCCAGCAGCCTCGGACTAGCGGCCAATGAGCAGTTCTTC. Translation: CASSLGLAANEQFF.

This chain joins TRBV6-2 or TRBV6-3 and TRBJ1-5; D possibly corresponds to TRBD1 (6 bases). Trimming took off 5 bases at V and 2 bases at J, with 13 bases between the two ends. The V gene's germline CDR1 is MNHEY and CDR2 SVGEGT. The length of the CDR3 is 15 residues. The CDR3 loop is CASSLLGGGNQPQHF. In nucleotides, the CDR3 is TGTGCCAGCAGTCTACTGGGGGGCGGCAATCAGCCCCAGCATTTT.